Many counts were recorded for the clone carrying this T cell receptor beta chain. There are 16 residues in the CDR3. Germline loops: CDR1 GTSNPN, CDR2 SVGIG (reference sequence). Trimming stripped 5 bases from V and 4 bases from J, with 23 bases between. This specimen belongs to a study of kidney transplant recipient with SARS-CoV-2 infection. TCRdb ran MiXCR on the reads and lists one entry per CDR3 protein. Here the sample spans approximately 240,000 distinct CDR3 sequences, under 30% being singletons. The genes are TRBV30 and TRBJ1-2; no reliable D call. The sequence was obtained from a male patient aged 25-45 years who had COVID-19 and was a kidney transplant recipient. The graft donor may account for some of the T cells. The sample was a blood sample, taken at baseline and around day 110 from a kidney transplant recipient. CDR3 DNA sequence: TGTGCCTGGTTTCCCCGGCGTTATAGAAAGACCTATGGCTACACCTTC. It translates to CAWFPRRYRKTYGYTF.